Detailed here is one T cell receptor beta chain. Its antigen is unknown. The sample originates from a study of T cell repertoires in aging, cancer and after chemotherapy. On the study more broadly: Clear clonal overlap appeared across healthy donor samples taken over several months to years. Study-wide results and caveats: Rebound thymic output was suggested by rising median generation probability during chemotherapy in each cancer cohort.

Peripheral blood genomic DNA, not sorted cells or RNA, was the template. The CDR3 covers 17 residues. The trim removed 7 bases at V and 9 bases at J, leaving 15 bases unmatched. A mixed TRB-A/B primer pool amplified rearranged TRB by multiplex touch-down PCR. TCRdb redid the calling of the multiplex PCR reads with MiXCR, one entry per CDR3 protein. The sample lists some 10,000 distinct CDR3 sequences; roughly 40% were seen once. This sequence originates from a human donor in good health. The chain links TRBV12-3 or TRBV12-4 to TRBJ2-1, with 13 bases lining up with TRBD2. Source material: blood. This CDR3 is CASTPRGLAGSWGEQFF. DNA for the CDR3: TGTGCCAGCACTCCCCGGGGACTAGCGGGGAGCTGGGGTGAGCAGTTCTTC.